A selection of T cell receptor beta chains follows, all from one sample in a study of PD-1 blockade in classical Hodgkin lymphoma. Only in-frame clones appear in the TCRdb table, and some are missing; sequencing was by immunoSEQ multiplex PCR. The repertoire holds 25,000 to 35,000 clones, with 70% to 80% as singletons. This specimen was CD4+ T cells from blood, taken before the fourth cycle of nivolumab. The source of these receptors is a human donor with classical Hodgkin lymphoma. Each CDR3 is given with its conserved first and last residue. Each record gives: V gene, J gene, clone size, D gene, CDR3 DNA, CDR3 protein. The D gene is left open where the match is weak. Some rows have no size entry. The others give once, few or many, or a class for an expanded clone.

V: TRBV7-6; J: TRBJ2-7; size: .; D: TRBD2; DNA: TGTGCCAGCAGCTTAGTGGCTAGCGGGAACTACGAGCAGTACTTC; CDR3: CASSLVASGNYEQYF
V: TRBV18; J: TRBJ1-2; size: .; D: .; DNA: TGTGCCAGCTCACCAGGGGCCCAATATGGCTACACCTTC; CDR3: CASSPGAQYGYTF
V: TRBV4-3; J: TRBJ1-5; size: .; D: .; DNA: TGCGCCAGCAGCCAAGATTTCGACACGGTTATCCGCAATCAGCCCCAGCATTTT; CDR3: CASSQDFDTVIRNQPQHF
V: TRBV6-5; J: TRBJ2-3; size: .; D: .; DNA: TGTGCCAGCAGTTACGGGGCACAAGATACGCAGTATTTT; CDR3: CASSYGAQDTQYF
V: TRBV18; J: TRBJ1-4; size: once; D: TRBD1; DNA: TGTGCCAGCTCGGCGACAGGGGTCCCTAATGAAAAACTGTTTTTT; CDR3: CASSATGVPNEKLFF
V: TRBV15; J: TRBJ2-7; size: .; D: TRBD2; DNA: TGTGCCACCAGCAGAGATAGAGGACTAGCGGGGATCTACGAGCAGTACTTC; CDR3: CATSRDRGLAGIYEQYF
V: TRBV6-4; J: TRBJ2-5; size: .; D: .; DNA: TGTGCCAGCAGTGACGTCGGCTTGGAGACCCAGTACTTC; CDR3: CASSDVGLETQYF
V: TRBV10-3; J: TRBJ1-2; size: .; D: TRBD1; DNA: TGTGCCATCACTGACAGGGGATATAACTATGGCTACACCTTC; CDR3: CAITDRGYNYGYTF
V: TRBV29-1; J: TRBJ2-7; size: .; D: .; DNA: TGCAGCGTCACCGGGACCGTCTACGAGCAGTACTTC; CDR3: CSVTGTVYEQYF
V: TRBV7-2; J: TRBJ2-5; size: .; D: .; DNA: TGTGCCAGCAGCTCGGGGTTCCCAAGTGAGACCCAGTACTTC; CDR3: CASSSGFPSETQYF
V: TRBV2; J: TRBJ2-1; size: .; D: .; DNA: TGTGCCAGCAGTGAAGAGGGGACACCGTACAATGAGCAGTTCTTC; CDR3: CASSEEGTPYNEQFF
V: TRBV5-4; J: TRBJ2-2; size: once; D: TRBD1; DNA: TGTGCCAGCAGCGATGGACAGGGGAACACCGGGGAGCTGTTTTTT; CDR3: CASSDGQGNTGELFF
V: TRBV5-5; J: TRBJ1-6; size: .; D: .; DNA: TGTGCCAGCAGCTCGGCAGGGGCGGTCTATAATTCACCCCTCCACTTT; CDR3: CASSSAGAVYNSPLHF
V: TRBV5-1; J: TRBJ2-6; size: .; D: .; DNA: TGCGCCAGCAGCTTGGATATACTAGGGGCCGTAGGAGCCAACGTCCTGACTTTC; CDR3: CASSLDILGAVGANVLTF
V: TRBV7-8; J: TRBJ2-1; size: .; D: .; DNA: TGTGCCAGCAGCTTGGGGGCGGGTCTATTCCTTTACAATGAGCAGTTCTTC; CDR3: CASSLGAGLFLYNEQFF